This TCR beta chain was captured in a study of blood T cell repertoires in COVID-19. This CDR3 is built from 17 residues. Germline V gene lookup returns CDR1 KGHSH and CDR2 LQKENI. The V end was cut by 1 base, the J end by 0 bases, with 13 bases between. Original processing methods: Amplifying reference gene primers gave estimates of nucleated cell counts. The protocol was immunoSEQ multiplex PCR, while the TCRdb copy is restricted to in-frame clones and leaves out a portion. V and J calls and clone size are as listed in that table; D and trimming were resolved from the DNA. The sample includes about 310,000 clones, roughly 91% of them seen just once.

The source material was PBMCs or T cells enriched from blood (not recorded which). The V gene is TRBV18, the J gene TRBJ1-5; possible D gene TRBD1, 5 bases. The sequence was collected from a woman aged 25 to 39 who had recovered from COVID-19. The DNA of the CDR3 is TGTGCCAGCTCACCACTGGGGGGGGATTATAGCAATCAGCCCCAGCATTTT. Residues: CASSPLGGDYSNQPQHF.